Listed below are T cell receptor beta chains from one sample, sequenced in a study of regulatory T cells in long-lasting Graves disease. TCRdb redid the calling of the multiplex PCR reads with MiXCR, one entry per CDR3 protein. The sample shows a few hundred thousand distinct CDR3 sequences, roughly 25% of them seen only once. Sequences were derived from peripheral blood mononuclear cells (PBMCs), sampled when the disease was refractory, from a patient treated with antithyroid drugs. Receptors originate from a woman aged 35 to 49 with Graves disease. Each CDR3 is given with its conserved first and last residue. Fields, in order: V gene, J gene, D gene, CDR3 protein. A D gene is named only where the DNA matches it firmly.

V gene: TRBV7-2; J gene: TRBJ2-1; D gene: TRBD2; CDR3 protein: CASSFLAGQSTF
V gene: TRBV5-1; J gene: TRBJ1-2; D gene: TRBD1; CDR3 protein: CASSLSSGGGDGYTF
V gene: TRBV28; J gene: TRBJ2-1; D gene: TRBD2; CDR3 protein: CASSLWSTSGSHEQFF
V gene: TRBV2; J gene: TRBJ1-4; D gene: -; CDR3 protein: CATTTGRSEKLFF
V gene: TRBV5-1; J gene: TRBJ2-3; D gene: -; CDR3 protein: CASSVQATQYF
V gene: TRBV19; J gene: TRBJ2-4; D gene: TRBD2; CDR3 protein: CASSRPTSEDIQYF
V gene: TRBV13; J gene: TRBJ2-7; D gene: TRBD2; CDR3 protein: CASSSGAGPLIYEQYF
V gene: TRBV4-2; J gene: TRBJ1-1; D gene: TRBD1; CDR3 protein: CASSQFPGQRNTEAFF
V gene: TRBV27; J gene: TRBJ2-7; D gene: -; CDR3 protein: CASRAVGTYEQYF
V gene: TRBV5-1; J gene: TRBJ1-2; D gene: TRBD1; CDR3 protein: CASSFARTGKYEYTF
V gene: TRBV6-2/TRBV6-3; J gene: TRBJ2-7; D gene: TRBD2; CDR3 protein: CASSYSASGRESSYEQYF
V gene: TRBV5-5; J gene: TRBJ2-7; D gene: -; CDR3 protein: CASRSSILNYEQYF
V gene: TRBV5-1; J gene: TRBJ2-7; D gene: -; CDR3 protein: CASSIQGREQYF
V gene: TRBV28; J gene: TRBJ2-7; D gene: TRBD2; CDR3 protein: CASSLLTSGSNEQYF
V gene: TRBV6-1; J gene: TRBJ1-5; D gene: -; CDR3 protein: CASREAGVQPQHF
V gene: TRBV20-1; J gene: TRBJ2-7; D gene: -; CDR3 protein: CSARDEAGVPYEQYF
V gene: TRBV12-3/TRBV12-4; J gene: TRBJ2-3; D gene: -; CDR3 protein: CASSLVISTDTQYF
V gene: TRBV7-3; J gene: TRBJ2-2; D gene: -; CDR3 protein: CASSLTAVGPTNTGELFF
V gene: TRBV2; J gene: TRBJ1-6; D gene: -; CDR3 protein: CASSEDEAGSPLHF
V gene: TRBV20-1; J gene: TRBJ2-7; D gene: -; CDR3 protein: CSASEDGKSSYEQYF
V gene: TRBV6-1; J gene: TRBJ1-1; D gene: TRBD1; CDR3 protein: CASSRQGALNTEAFF
V gene: TRBV29-1; J gene: TRBJ1-1; D gene: -; CDR3 protein: CSVGGMDTEAFF
V gene: TRBV19; J gene: TRBJ1-5; D gene: -; CDR3 protein: CASSPGPSQPRHF
V gene: TRBV20-1; J gene: TRBJ2-2; D gene: -; CDR3 protein: CSARSGGVGTGELFF
V gene: TRBV25-1; J gene: TRBJ2-5; D gene: -; CDR3 protein: CASRSLGGASTETQYF
V gene: TRBV5-1; J gene: TRBJ1-2; D gene: TRBD1; CDR3 protein: CASSRETGNYGYTF
V gene: TRBV2; J gene: TRBJ2-7; D gene: TRBD1; CDR3 protein: CASSVNRGAYEQYF
V gene: TRBV28; J gene: TRBJ2-7; D gene: TRBD1; CDR3 protein: CASSPGQGYEQYF
V gene: TRBV4-1; J gene: TRBJ1-2; D gene: -; CDR3 protein: CASSQGLQGTHGYTF
V gene: TRBV2; J gene: TRBJ2-7; D gene: TRBD1; CDR3 protein: CASSGQGGEQYF
V gene: TRBV3-1; J gene: TRBJ2-5; D gene: -; CDR3 protein: CASSHTGTQETQYF
V gene: TRBV2; J gene: TRBJ2-7; D gene: TRBD2; CDR3 protein: CASSPGLAGGSGYEQYF
V gene: TRBV3-1; J gene: TRBJ2-5; D gene: -; CDR3 protein: CASSQGQWRRIQETQYF
V gene: TRBV28; J gene: TRBJ2-1; D gene: -; CDR3 protein: CATDGGTEQFF
V gene: TRBV2; J gene: TRBJ2-5; D gene: TRBD2; CDR3 protein: CASRTGTSGRSGTQYF
V gene: TRBV15; J gene: TRBJ1-2; D gene: TRBD1; CDR3 protein: CATSRPRTGPYGYTF
V gene: TRBV28; J gene: TRBJ2-3; D gene: -; CDR3 protein: CASNSRGPAPDTQYF
V gene: TRBV27; J gene: TRBJ2-7; D gene: TRBD2; CDR3 protein: CASSHSAGAQRYEQYF
V gene: TRBV12-5; J gene: TRBJ1-6; D gene: TRBD1; CDR3 protein: CASELGQGRNSPLHF
V gene: TRBV28; J gene: TRBJ2-2; D gene: TRBD2; CDR3 protein: CASNQRTSMLAGELFF
V gene: TRBV29-1; J gene: TRBJ2-5; D gene: TRBD1; CDR3 protein: CSVADRGQETQYF
V gene: TRBV20-1; J gene: TRBJ1-1; D gene: -; CDR3 protein: CSARVLGNTEAFF
V gene: TRBV6-1; J gene: TRBJ2-5; D gene: -; CDR3 protein: CASAFLETQYF
V gene: TRBV28; J gene: TRBJ2-7; D gene: -; CDR3 protein: CASSLKTVHEQYF
V gene: TRBV6-1; J gene: TRBJ2-2; D gene: -; CDR3 protein: CASRGAQNTGELFF
V gene: TRBV11-2; J gene: TRBJ1-2; D gene: TRBD1; CDR3 protein: CASSLFNAGTGDRYGYTF
V gene: TRBV7-9; J gene: TRBJ2-5; D gene: TRBD1; CDR3 protein: CASSLYGQGEETQYF
V gene: TRBV20-1; J gene: TRBJ1-4; D gene: -; CDR3 protein: CSARARVNEKLFF